Below, 21 T cell receptor beta chains from the same sample are listed, as sequenced in a study of Graves' ophthalmopathy and Graves' hyperthyroidism (dated by TCRdb to 2016 to 2019). Reads for this sample came from an Illumina HiSeq 2000. TCR beta CDR3 regions were amplified from RNA transcripts for repertoire sequencing. The first round was an RT-PCR using HTBI primers with the Qiagen OneStep RT-PCR kit, and this first round was followed by a second-round multiplex PCR, then size selection and purification. The raw public reads went through TCRdb reprocessing: fastp at Q25, MiXCR clone calling, in-frame beta chains kept. Merged by CDR3 protein, the rows form single entries marked with the most common genes and DNA. This sample has under 250,000 distinct CDR3 sequences in its table, and 20% to 25% of those were observed once. The ten biggest clones cover roughly 45% of the sample. The material sequenced was peripheral blood. These receptors all stem from a woman in her forties or fifties with Graves' ophthalmopathy. Donor details come from another sample of the same person, matched by shared clones.

J is TRBJ1-3 and V is TRBV5-1, with TRBD1 matching 7 bases. Germline assignment: CDR1 SGHRS and CDR2 YFSETQ. After removal of 6 bases from V and 0 bases from J, the junction contained 6 bases not matched to a gene. The CDR3 is 15 amino acids. CDR3 bases: TGCGCCAGCAAACGGGACAGACTCTCTGGAAACACCATATATTTT. Its protein product is CASKRDRLSGNTIYF.

There are many counts of this clonotype. This chain connects TRBV30 to TRBJ2-5, with D possibly being TRBD1 or TRBD2 (6 bases each). The CDR3 covers 11 residues. CDR1 is GTSNPN and CDR2 is SVGIG in the germline V gene (reference sequence). CDR3 sequence reads: CAGGQQETQYF. For the CDR3, the DNA is TGTGCTGGGGGGCAACAAGAGACCCAGTACTTC.

The chain is built from TRBV7-3 and TRBJ2-2; 9 bases are shared with TRBD1. The V gene's germline CDR1 is SGHTA and CDR2 FQGTGA. Losses at the gene ends were 8 bases for V and 5 bases for J; bases not matched to a gene: 3. The CDR3 is 13 amino acids. In DNA form, the CDR3 reads TGTGCCAGCGGGACAGGGAGAACCGGGGAGCTGTTTTTT. Its translation: CASGTGRTGELFF.

This clonotype was observed at least ten times. The chain has TRBV15 and TRBJ1-1, with 12 bases fitting TRBD1. CDR3 length: 18 residues. J gave up 1 base and V 2 bases, and 8 bases lay outside the gene matches. CDR1 is LNHNV and CDR2 is YYDKDF in the germline V gene (reference sequence). CDR3: CATSRRDRGQWTNTEAFF. CDR3 nucleotide sequence: TGTGCCACCAGCAGACGGGACAGGGGGCAATGGACGAACACTGAAGCTTTCTTT.

This clonotype was recorded once. The junction shows a germline mismatch at one end, possibly a read error. This chain links TRBV7-2 with TRBJ2-5, with D perhaps TRBD1 or TRBD2 (7 bases each). Germline-derived CDR1 and CDR2 are SGHTA and FQGNSA. The CDR3 sequence is 16 residues long. CDR3 sequence reads: CAISLAPTQGGGTQYF. CDR3 nucleotides: TGTGCCATCAGCTTAGCCCCAACCCAGGGGGGGGGGACCCAGTACTTC.

This clonotype was seen at least ten times. The chain carries TRBV2 and TRBJ2-7; 9 positions agree with TRBD2. V lost 5 bases and J lost 6; bases outside the gene matches: 8. This CDR3 comprises 14 residues. Germline CDR1 SNHLY, CDR2 FYNNEI. CDR3 bases: TGTGCCAGCAGTCCCATAGCGGGAGCTGGCGAGCAGTACTTC. Encoded protein: CASSPIAGAGEQYF.

This clonotype was recorded at least ten times. V and J are TRBV6-5 and TRBJ2-7, with 11 bases fitting TRBD1. The germline V gene has CDR1 MNHEY and CDR2 SVGAGI. J was trimmed by 4 bases and V by 2 bases; bases with no gene match: 4. The CDR3 is made up of 15 amino acids. The CDR3 DNA reads as TGTGCCAGCAGTTACGCGGGACAGGGGGGTTACGAGCAGTACTTC. Translated, it gives CASSYAGQGGYEQYF.

This clonotype was detected many times. This rearrangement joins TRBV5-1 to TRBJ1-2; no reliable D call. Germline lookup yields CDR1 SGHRS and CDR2 YFSETQ. This CDR3 region has 13 residues. The V gene lost 3 bases and the J gene lost 4 bases, with 10 bases spanning the gap. CDR3 loop: CASSSGGIYGYTF. Written as DNA, the CDR3 is TGCGCCAGCAGCTCGGGAGGGATCTATGGCTACACCTTC.

CDR3 protein: CASSPSPGGSYEQYF. The CDR3 DNA reads as TGTGCCAGCAGCCCTTCGCCGGGCGGGAGCTACGAGCAGTACTTC. The rearrangement joins TRBV12-3 or TRBV12-4 to TRBJ2-7; the match to TRBD2 covers 7 bases. The V and J ends lost 6 bases and 3 bases, in that order; junction bases with no gene match: 11. CDR3 length: 15 residues.

About this clonotype: The junction does not match germline at one end; this may be a read error. The chain uses TRBV6-5 and TRBJ1-5; D is unclear. Looked up from germline, CDR1 is MNHEY and CDR2 is SVGAGI. The CDR3 has 15 amino acids. CDR3 coding DNA: TGTGGCAGCAGTTACTCTCGGGCTAGCAATCAGCCCCAGCATTTT. Translating it yields CGSSYSRASNQPQHF.

This clonotype has only a few counts. The chain is built from TRBV11-2 and TRBJ2-4; 8 bases line up with TRBD1. The CDR3 loop spans 16 amino acids. Trimming took 5 bases from V and 5 from J; bases not matched to a gene: 11. Germline V gene data show CDR1 as SGHAT and CDR2 as FQNNGV. Here the CDR3 DNA reads TGTGCCAGCAGCAGGGGCTTAACAGGGGGACAAAACATTCAGTACTTC. Its protein is CASSRGLTGGQNIQYF.

V gene TRBV28 combines with J gene TRBJ2-5; D unclear. The V and J ends lost 7 bases and 2 bases respectively, with 14 bases between them. Germline CDR1 reads MDHEN; CDR2 reads SYDVKM. The length of the CDR3 is 14 residues. The CDR3 sequence is CASTKSGRQETQYF. The CDR3 DNA is TGTGCCAGCACAAAATCAGGAAGGCAAGAGACCCAGTACTTC.

This clonotype was counted at least ten times. J is TRBJ1-2 and V is TRBV12-3 or TRBV12-4; TRBD1 matches at 8 bases. The CDR3 sequence is 15 residues long. J gave up 4 bases and V 6 bases, and 10 bases lay outside the gene matches. The CDR3 DNA sequence: TGTGCCAGCAGATCAACAGGGGGGTTATCCTATGGCTACACCTTC. It encodes CASRSTGGLSYGYTF.

The V call is TRBV18, the J call TRBJ1-1, with unresolved D. V shed 2 bases and J shed 1 base, with 11 bases lying between them. Germline V gene sequence: CDR1 KGHSH, CDR2 LQKENI. There are 15 residues in the CDR3. The CDR3 region is CASSPIQSKNTEAFF. The CDR3 DNA reads TGTGCCAGCTCACCAATACAGTCGAAGAACACTGAAGCTTTCTTT.

In this sample, this clonotype turned up many times. The chain has TRBV4-2 and TRBJ1-1, with D hard to call. Germline V CDR1 and CDR2: LGHNA, YNFKEQ. V was trimmed by 1 base and J by 1 base, leaving 7 bases between them. The CDR3 runs 14 residues. CDR3 in DNA: TGTGCCAGCAGCCAAGTTCCCCAGAACACTGAAGCTTTCTTT. Amino acid sequence: CASSQVPQNTEAFF.

This clonotype was detected many times. V usage is TRBV6-2 or TRBV6-3 and J usage is TRBJ1-5, with 10 positions matching TRBD1. CDR3 length: 19 amino acids. CDR1 is MNHEY, CDR2 SVGEGT, per germline. V shed 7 bases and J 7 bases; nucleotides not matched to a gene: 22. The CDR3 sequence: CASIFFPGQGTEGGQPQHF. The CDR3 coding sequence is TGTGCCAGCATCTTCTTCCCGGGACAGGGGACGGAGGGAGGCCAGCCCCAGCATTTT.

This clonotype was seen many times. The chain carries TRBV29-1 and TRBJ1-1; possibly TRBD1 for D (5 bases). V lost 6 bases and J 1 base, leaving 12 bases between the germline ends. The V gene's germline CDR1 is SQVTM and CDR2 ANQGSEA. The length of the CDR3 is 13 residues. The CDR3 here is CSVRGGRNTEAFF. DNA for the CDR3: TGCAGCGTGAGGGGCGGAAGGAACACTGAAGCTTTCTTT.

This clonotype was observed at least ten times. V usage is TRBV6-2 or TRBV6-3 and J usage is TRBJ2-2, with 9 bases matching TRBD2. Germline V gene lookup returns CDR1 MNHEY and CDR2 SVGEGT. The CDR3 runs to 17 residues. Trimming removed 7 bases from V and 1 base from J; junction bases left unmatched: 10. CDR3 residues: CASTQDPAGGNTGELFF. CDR3 DNA: TGTGCCAGCACTCAAGACCCAGCGGGAGGGAACACCGGGGAGCTGTTTTTT.

This clonotype showed up many times. This chain links TRBV28 with TRBJ2-4, with D possibly being TRBD1 (6 bases). V dropped 11 bases and J dropped 6 bases, with 20 bases sitting between them. Germline V gene lookup returns CDR1 MDHEN and CDR2 SYDVKM. The CDR3 length is 14 residues. The CDR3 loop is CASQHGGGLNIQYF. In DNA, the CDR3 is TGTGCCTCCCAACACGGTGGGGGCTTAAACATTCAGTACTTC.

The chain employs TRBV12-3 or TRBV12-4 and TRBJ1-1; D is undetermined. The V end was cut by 7 bases, the J end by 0 bases, with 9 bases between. This CDR3 contains 13 residues. CDR3 sequence reads: CASTNGLNTEAFF. The CDR3 DNA reads TGTGCCAGCACTAACGGGTTGAACACTGAAGCTTTCTTT.

This clonotype was counted only a few times. The rearrangement joins TRBV13 to TRBJ2-5; D uncertain. Deletions cut 5 bases from V and 5 bases from J, with 12 bases between. The CDR3 length is 13 residues. CDR1 PRHDT and CDR2 FYEKMQ come from the germline V gene (reference sequence). CDR3 loop: CASSADAYETQYF. The CDR3 DNA reads as TGTGCCAGCAGCGCGGACGCTTATGAGACCCAGTACTTC.